This T cell receptor (beta chain) originates from a study of OX40 agonist ivuxolimab in advanced cancers. General study results and limits: Those patients achieving a partial response at 0.1-3.0 mg/kg showed among the lowest clonal expansion.

Points on this clone: Its target is not known.

The protocol was immunoSEQ multiplex PCR, while the TCRdb copy is restricted to in-frame clones and leaves out a portion. The sample shows some 49,000 clones, 80% to 85% of them seen only once. Trimming left V 6 bases short and J 1 base short, with 16 bases between. CDR1 is MGHRA and CDR2 is YSYEKL in the germline V gene. This CDR3 contains 15 residues. The chain links TRBV4-1 to TRBJ2-7, with TRBD1 as a possible D gene (5 bases). The specimen comprised CD4+ or CD8+ T cells sorted from blood, sampled in a trial of the OX40 agonist ivuxolimab. This TCR was sampled from an adult with an advanced solid tumor such as melanoma, head and neck, liver or kidney cancer. The chain's CDR3 is CASSEDSFISYEQYF. CDR3 nucleotides: TGCGCCAGCAGTGAAGACAGCTTTATATCCTACGAGCAGTACTTC.